These T cell receptor beta chains were read from a single sample in a study of response to subunit inactivated influenza vaccine. Each CDR3 protein is one row after TCRdb ran MiXCR on the RT-PCR reads. The sample consists of roughly 780,000 distinct CDR3 sequences, around a sixth of them appearing once. The specimen comprised PBMCs from blood, sampled more than 4 days after vaccination. The receptors originated from a man aged 50-59 years who received an inactivated influenza vaccine. The CDR3 runs from the conserved cysteine through the conserved F or W. Fields, in order: clone size, D gene, V gene, J gene, CDR3 length, CDR3 protein, CDR3 DNA. A D gene is named only where the DNA matches it firmly. Only some rows state a clone size, as once, few, many or a class for expanded clones.

few	TRBD1	TRBV29-1	TRBJ2-1	15	CSDKRRDRGYNEQFF	TGCAGCGACAAACGACGGGACAGGGGCTACAATGAGCAGTTCTTC
many	.	TRBV6-5	TRBJ2-7	12	CASIGLSYEQYF	TGTGCCAGCATCGGACTATCCTACGAGCAGTACTTC
many	TRBD2	TRBV12-3/TRBV12-4	TRBJ2-7	13	CASSFQREGEQYF	TGTGCCAGCAGTTTTCAGCGGGAGGGCGAGCAGTACTTC
.	TRBD2	TRBV20-1	TRBJ2-7	14	CSARLAGVDYEQYF	TGCAGTGCTAGACTAGCGGGGGTGGACTACGAGCAGTACTTC
.	.	TRBV12-3/TRBV12-4	TRBJ2-5	17	CASSLDYGKGSQETQYF	TGTGCCAGCAGTTTAGATTACGGGAAAGGTTCTCAAGAGACCCAGTACTTC
.	.	TRBV20-1	TRBJ1-1	13	CSARDGGFSEAFF	TGCAGTGCTAGAGATGGGGGGTTCAGTGAAGCTTTCTTT
few	.	TRBV3-1	TRBJ2-3	16	CASSQVGSSSTDTQYF	TGTGCCAGCAGCCAAGTTGGTTCCTCTAGCACAGATACGCAGTATTTT
few	.	TRBV24-1	TRBJ2-7	12	CATSDPPYEQYF	TGTGCCACCAGTGACCCCCCCTACGAGCAGTACTTC
.	TRBD1	TRBV5-1	TRBJ2-7	14	CASSEGQDSYEQYF	TGCGCCAGCAGCGAGGGACAGGACTCCTACGAGCAGTACTTC
few	.	TRBV6-4	TRBJ2-2	14	CASSLEANTGELFF	TGTGCCAGCAGCCTAGAGGCGAACACCGGGGAGCTGTTTTTT
many	.	TRBV28	TRBJ2-7	14	CASSGPRLSDEQYF	TGTGCCAGCAGCGGGCCCAGGCTTTCGGACGAGCAGTACTTC
.	.	TRBV5-6	TRBJ1-2	15	CASSRVDTEIYGYTF	TGTGCCAGCAGCCGGGTAGACACAGAGATCTATGGCTACACCTTC
.	.	TRBV4-1	TRBJ2-7	15	CASSPGTEGSYEQYF	TGCGCCAGCAGCCCCGGGACCGAAGGGTCTTACGAGCAGTACTTC
.	TRBD2	TRBV20-1	TRBJ2-3	16	CSASSRGLVRADTQYF	TGCAGTGCTTCTTCCAGGGGACTAGTAAGGGCAGATACGCAGTATTTT
.	.	TRBV7-9	TRBJ2-3	14	CASSLDLRDITQYF	TGTGCCAGCAGCTTAGACCTCCGGGACATTACGCAGTATTTT
.	.	TRBV6-1	TRBJ1-2	13	CASRQDGLYGYTF	TGTGCCAGCAGGCAGGACGGACTCTATGGCTACACCTTC
.	.	TRBV12-3/TRBV12-4	TRBJ2-1	13	CASSLLGANEQFF	TGTGCCAGCAGTTTACTCGGGGCCAATGAGCAGTTCTTC
.	TRBD1	TRBV5-4	TRBJ1-1	15	CASSSRTGKDAEAFF	TGTGCCAGCAGCAGCCGGACAGGCAAGGATGCTGAAGCTTTCTTT
many	.	TRBV24-1	TRBJ1-4	11	CATSDSGKLFF	TGTGCCACCAGTGATTCTGGAAAACTGTTTTTT
few	TRBD1	TRBV12-3/TRBV12-4	TRBJ1-2	13	CASSVTGAYGYTF	TGTGCCAGCAGTGTGACAGGGGCCTATGGCTACACCTTC
.	.	TRBV6-5	TRBJ2-3	15	CASSYPSGNTDTQYF	TGTGCCAGCAGTTACCCGAGCGGAAACACAGATACGCAGTATTTT
.	.	TRBV12-3/TRBV12-4	TRBJ1-2	13	CASSFLLLGGYTF	TGTGCCAGCAGTTTCTTACTTCTTGGTGGCTACACCTTC